This T cell receptor beta chain was sequenced for a study of blood T cell repertoires in COVID-19. About the research overall: PBMCs, B-cell-depleted T cells, or T cells were the source of the cDNA or gDNA that made up the material.

The ends lost 2 bases at V and 7 bases at J; junction bases unmatched: 7. This CDR3 has 16 residues. Germline-derived CDR1 and CDR2 are LGHDT and YNNKEL (reference sequence). The protocol was immunoSEQ multiplex PCR, while the TCRdb copy is restricted to in-frame clones and leaves out a portion. The repertoire holds more than 80,000 clones, with roughly 83% as singletons. The TCR sequence derives from a woman older than 75 with active or convalescent COVID-19. Material: peripheral blood. The chain is built from TRBV3-1 (or the pseudogene TRBV3-2) and TRBJ1-6; 8 bases line up with TRBD1. The CDR3 bases are TGTGCCAGCAGCCAACCCCCGACAGGGGTGAATTCACCCCTCCACTTT. This translates into CASSQPPTGVNSPLHF.